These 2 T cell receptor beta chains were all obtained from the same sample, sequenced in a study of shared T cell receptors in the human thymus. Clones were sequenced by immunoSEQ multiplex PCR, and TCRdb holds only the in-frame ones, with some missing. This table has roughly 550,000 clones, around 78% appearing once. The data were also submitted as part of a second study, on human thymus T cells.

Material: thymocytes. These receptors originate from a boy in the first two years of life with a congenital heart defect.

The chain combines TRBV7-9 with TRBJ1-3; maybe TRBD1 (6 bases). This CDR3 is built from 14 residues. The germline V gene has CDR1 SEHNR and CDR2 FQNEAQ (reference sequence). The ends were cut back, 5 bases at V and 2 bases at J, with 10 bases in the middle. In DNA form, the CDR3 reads TGTGCCAGCAGCCCACAGGGCGCTGGAAACACCATATATTTT. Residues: CASSPQGAGNTIYF. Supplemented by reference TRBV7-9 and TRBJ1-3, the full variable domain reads DTGVSQNPRHKITKRGQNVTFRCDPISEHNRLYWYRQTLGQGPEFLTYFQNEAQLEKSRLLSDRFSAERPKGSFSTLEIQRTEQGDSAMYLCASSPQGAGNTIYFGEGSWLTVV.

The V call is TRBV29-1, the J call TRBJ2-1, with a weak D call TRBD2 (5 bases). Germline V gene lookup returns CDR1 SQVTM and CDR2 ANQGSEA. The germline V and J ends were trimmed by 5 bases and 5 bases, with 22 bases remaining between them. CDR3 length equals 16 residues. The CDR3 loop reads CSVQLASKGTHNEQFF. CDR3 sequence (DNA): TGCAGCGTTCAGCTGGCTAGCAAGGGAACCCACAATGAGCAGTTCTTC.